The 19 T cell receptor beta chains listed next were all sequenced from one sample in a study of neoadjuvant anti-PD-1 for oral cavity cancer. Data came from immunoSEQ multiplex PCR; TCRdb stores just in-frame clones and leaves some out. The data contain about 7,800 clones, nearly 70% of them singletons. Time point reported: after neoadjuvant nivolumab, at surgical resection. The input for sequencing was PBMCs, taken after nivolumab (anti-PD-1) treatment. The receptors stem from a person between 35 and 79 years old with oral cavity squamous cell carcinoma.

The gene calls are TRBV11-1 and TRBJ2-3; 14 positions match TRBD2. CDR3 length equals 17 residues. Germline CDR1 is SGHAT and CDR2 is FQDESV (reference sequence). Trimming at V came to 0 bases and at J to 4 bases, leaving 3 bases not matched to a gene. CDR3 nucleotides: TGTGCCAGCAGCTTAGCCTGGACTAGCGGGGGGCCAGATACGCAGTATTTT. It yields the protein CASSLAWTSGGPDTQYF.

The V call is TRBV7-2, the J call TRBJ1-5; the D gene is possibly TRBD1 (6 bases). V lost 0 bases and J 7 bases, leaving 10 bases between the germline ends. In germline, CDR1 is SGHTA, CDR2 FQGNSA. CDR3 length: 14 residues. The CDR3 coding sequence is TGTGCCAGCAGCTTAGCCGCAGGGGAGCAGCCCCAGCATTTT. Amino acid sequence: CASSLAAGEQPQHF.

CDR3 amino acids: CASSVGTSGHRTDTQYF. The CDR3 DNA sequence: TGTGCCAGCAGCGTAGGGACTAGCGGGCACCGCACAGATACGCAGTATTTT. The chain employs TRBV9 and TRBJ2-3; 11 nucleotides align to TRBD2. Unmatched junction bases numbered 4, after V lost 0 bases and J lost 1 base. The germline V gene has CDR1 SGDLS and CDR2 YYNGEE. This CDR3 spans 17 amino acids.

The chain recombines TRBV10-3 with TRBJ1-6, with D perhaps TRBD1 (6 bases). The CDR3 totals 13 residues. The germline V gene has CDR1 ENHRY and CDR2 SYGVKD. The V end lost 8 bases, the J end lost 5 bases, and 10 bases lay between the germline ends. CDR3 nucleotide sequence: TGTGCCATCCGACAGGTTAATAATTCACCCCTCCACTTT. It translates to CAIRQVNNSPLHF.

The gene calls are TRBV2 and TRBJ1-2, with unresolved D. V was cut by 7 bases and J by 4 bases, with 13 bases left in between. The CDR3 extends over 13 amino acids. Germline V gene lookup returns CDR1 SNHLY and CDR2 FYNNEI. CDR3 sequence (DNA): TGTGCCAGCAATGATTGGAAACTCTATGGCTACACCTTC. Its protein is CASNDWKLYGYTF.

The CDR3 nucleotides read TGCGCCAGCAGTGGGGACAAGGAAATGAAAGAGCAGTACTTC. It codes for CASSGDKEMKEQYF. V usage is TRBV10-1 and J usage is TRBJ2-7; TRBD1 might be the D (6 bases). The length of the CDR3 is 14 residues. The germline V and J ends were trimmed by 4 bases and 7 bases, with 17 bases remaining between them. Germline lookup yields CDR1 WNHNN and CDR2 SYGVQD (reference sequence).

The J gene is TRBJ2-3, the V gene TRBV11-2, with D tentatively TRBD1 (5 bases). Germline V gene data show CDR1 as SGHAT and CDR2 as FQNNGV. The germline V and J ends were trimmed by 5 bases and 3 bases, with 9 bases remaining between them. The CDR3 spans 13 residues. In DNA form, the CDR3 reads TGTGCCAGCAGCGCCAGGGTGACAGATACGCAGTATTTT. Translating gives CASSARVTDTQYF. Using reference TRBV11-2 and TRBJ2-3 for the parts outside the CDR3, the full variable domain is EAGVAQSPRYKIIEKRQSVAFWCNPISGHATLYWYQQILGQGPKLLIQFQNNGVVDDSQLPKDRFSAERLKGVDSTLKIQPAKLEDSAVYLCASSARVTDTQYFGPGTRLTVL.

Only a few counts were recorded for this clone. The chain carries TRBV30 and TRBJ1-6; TRBD1 aligns across 7 bases. This CDR3 comprises 15 residues. V shed 1 base, J shed 5 bases, and the junction held 5 bases outside the gene matches. The V gene's germline CDR1 is GTSNPN and CDR2 SVGIG (reference sequence). The CDR3 here is CAWSGDSVNNSPLHF. CDR3 DNA sequence: TGTGCCTGGAGTGGGGACAGCGTAAATAATTCACCCCTCCACTTT.

V gene TRBV4-3 combines with J gene TRBJ1-2; TRBD1 is a possible D gene (5 bases). The CDR3 is 14 residues long. CDR1 LGHNA and CDR2 YSLEER come from the germline V gene. V was cut by 5 bases and J by 4 bases, with 14 bases left in between. This CDR3 reads CASSKGVTSYGYTF. The CDR3 DNA reads as TGCGCCAGCAGCAAAGGGGTTACCAGCTATGGCTACACCTTC.

This rearrangement joins TRBV9 to TRBJ1-6; maybe TRBD1 (5 bases). V was pared by 3 bases and J by 9 bases, with 13 bases between. The CDR3 has 14 residues. Germline CDR1 is SGDLS and CDR2 is YYNGEE. Here the CDR3 reads CASSAGGISSPLHF. CDR3 DNA sequence: TGTGCCAGCAGCGCGGGGGGTATCAGTTCACCCCTCCACTTT.

V and J are TRBV7-2 and TRBJ2-7; D might be TRBD2 (6 bases). The CDR3 contains 14 residues. Trimming took off 5 bases at V and 6 bases at J, with 17 bases between the two ends. In germline, CDR1 is SGHTA, CDR2 FQGNSA. For the CDR3, the DNA is TGTGCCAGCAGCAGCCGGGACTCCCGAACCGAGCAGTACTTC. As protein: CASSSRDSRTEQYF.

This chain uses TRBV7-2 with TRBJ1-6; no clear D. The V gene lost 6 bases and the J gene lost 7 bases, with 7 bases spanning the gap. The CDR3 covers 12 residues. Germline CDR1 and CDR2: SGHTA and FQGNSA. The CDR3, as DNA: TGTGCCAGCAGGTACAGCAATTCACCCCTCCACTTT. It encodes CASRYSNSPLHF.

The chain employs TRBV11-1 and TRBJ1-1; a weak D match, TRBD1 (6 bases). The germline CDR1 and CDR2 sequences are SGHAT and FQDESV (reference sequence). V was shortened by 3 bases and J by 0 bases, with 14 bases between the two germline ends. The CDR3 length is 16 residues. The CDR3 here is CASSFNRVGLNTEAFF. The CDR3 bases are TGTGCCAGCAGCTTCAACAGGGTGGGGTTGAACACTGAAGCTTTCTTT.

V gene TRBV2 combines with J gene TRBJ2-5, with D tentatively TRBD2 (5 bases). The CDR3 has 14 amino acids. Germline assignment: CDR1 SNHLY and CDR2 FYNNEI. Trimming removed 2 bases from V and 5 bases from J, with 12 bases in between. The CDR3 loop is CASSEKRGWETQYF. The CDR3 nucleotides are TGTGCCAGCAGTGAAAAAAGAGGGTGGGAGACCCAGTACTTC.

V usage is TRBV19 and J usage is TRBJ1-5; D unresolved. This CDR3 comprises 15 residues. Trimming left V 3 bases short and J 0 bases short, with 9 bases between. Germline values: CDR1 LNHDA, CDR2 SQIVND (reference sequence). CDR3 region: CASSMTRDSNQPQHF. The DNA for the CDR3 is TGTGCCAGTAGTATGACAAGGGATAGCAATCAGCCCCAGCATTTT.

The chain uses TRBV6-5 and TRBJ1-2; D ambiguous. CDR1 is MNHEY, CDR2 SVGAGI, per germline. Trimming pared 5 bases from V and 8 bases from J, leaving 12 bases between. The CDR3 is 12 amino acids. CDR3 amino acids: CASSGSGYGYTF. The CDR3 coding sequence is TGTGCCAGCAGTGGTTCCGGGTACGGCTACACCTTC.

In DNA form, the CDR3 reads TGTGCCAGCTCACCCGACAGAGGCACTGAAGCTTTCTTT. As protein: CASSPDRGTEAFF. The chain employs TRBV18 and TRBJ1-1, with D tentatively TRBD1 (5 bases). Germline V lookup: CDR1 KGHSH, CDR2 LQKENI. V lost 3 bases, J lost 4 bases, and 9 bases lay in between. There are 13 residues in the CDR3.

V and J are TRBV5-6 and TRBJ1-6; D remains unclear. CDR3 length: 13 amino acids. Germline loops: CDR1 SGHDT, CDR2 YYEEEE. Trimming removed 2 bases at V and 10 bases at J, with 10 bases between. As DNA, the CDR3 is TGTGCCAGCAGCTTAAGCGGGGTATCACCCCTCCACTTT. Translation: CASSLSGVSPLHF.

V and J are TRBV25-1 and TRBJ2-2; 15 nucleotides line up with TRBD2. J was trimmed by 6 bases and V by 3 bases; bases with no gene match: 5. CDR3 length equals 17 residues. Germline CDR1 MGHDK, CDR2 SYGVNS. CDR3 in amino acids: CASSDGLAGGSSGELFF. CDR3 in DNA: TGTGCCAGCAGTGATGGACTAGCGGGGGGGTCCTCCGGGGAGCTGTTTTTT.